This TCR beta chain was recorded in a study of Graves' ophthalmopathy and Graves' hyperthyroidism. Background on the study: Samples of peripheral blood were obtained at initial diagnosis, prior to treatment of any kind. General study findings and limits: As the model predicted ophthalmopathy progression, it achieved a sensitivity of 70% to 71% and a specificity of more than 72%.

The CDR3 has 17 residues. Germline V gene sequence: CDR1 DFQATT, CDR2 SNEGSKA (reference sequence). Trimming took off 0 bases at V and 0 bases at J, with 15 bases between the two ends. In this sample, this clonotype turned up many times. Antigen unknown. TCR beta CDR3 amplification used RNA transcripts. First-round RT-PCR used HTBI primers; second-round multiplex PCR followed. TCRdb used MiXCR to reprocess the multiplex PCR reads, holding one entry per CDR3 protein. The table records roughly 400,000 distinct CDR3 sequences, 15% of them present only once. The rearrangement uses TRBV20-1 and TRBJ1-5, with D hard to call. This sequence was found in a woman aged 18-29 years with stable Graves' hyperthyroidism. The specimen sequenced was peripheral blood. This chain's CDR3 is CSARDRWKENSNQPQHF. In DNA, the CDR3 is TGCAGTGCTAGAGATCGATGGAAGGAAAATAGCAATCAGCCCCAGCATTTT.